This paragraph covers one T cell receptor (beta chain) sequence. The antigen remains unidentified. The data were taken from a study of cytomegalovirus exposure and HLA in healthy donors. Whole-study context: Roughly 170 million T cells yielded 100 million or so unique TCR beta sequences in earlier analysis.

13 Jbeta primers and 60 Vbeta primers were used for the PCR. TCRdb's table, derived via immunoSEQ multiplex PCR, lists solely in-frame clones and lacks some. The sample has 150,000 to 200,000 clones. Donors consisted of healthy bone marrow donors. CDR3 length: 15 residues. Trimming took 5 bases from V and 4 from J, leaving 17 bases between them. Germline CDR1 is LGHNT and CDR2 is FRNRAP. Overall study findings and caveats: CMV serostatus stood as the only immune exposure information on hand. In an earlier analysis, in some 500 donors, most V segments appeared productive either ~87% or ~30% of the time.

The sample taken for sequencing was PBMCs. This TCR came from a woman aged 18-30 years in good health and CMV-seropositive. The rearrangement uses TRBV12-5 and TRBJ1-2; TRBD1 might be the D (5 bases). CDR3 in amino acids: CASGPSLQVLYGYTF. The CDR3 nucleotides are TGTGCTAGTGGTCCTTCCCTACAGGTGCTCTATGGCTACACCTTC.